Reported below is one T cell receptor (beta chain). This specimen comes from a study of blood T cell repertoires in COVID-19. The CDR3 covers 16 residues. CDR1 is SGDLS and CDR2 is YYNGEE in the germline V gene. V gave up 4 bases and J gave up 4 bases; unmatched junction bases: 7. The assay was immunoSEQ multiplex PCR, and TCRdb's table has in-frame clones only and misses some. The data show roughly 120,000 clones, with more than 65% seen just once and roughly 1.4% held by the top ten. The sample taken for sequencing was peripheral blood. This chain uses TRBV9 with TRBJ1-4; 10 bases are a match to TRBD1. The TCR originated in a man between 45 and 60 years old with acute or convalescent COVID-19. DNA for the CDR3: TGTGCCAGCAGCAATAGCCGGGACAGGGGTAATGAAAAACTGTTTTTT. Translating gives CASSNSRDRGNEKLFF.